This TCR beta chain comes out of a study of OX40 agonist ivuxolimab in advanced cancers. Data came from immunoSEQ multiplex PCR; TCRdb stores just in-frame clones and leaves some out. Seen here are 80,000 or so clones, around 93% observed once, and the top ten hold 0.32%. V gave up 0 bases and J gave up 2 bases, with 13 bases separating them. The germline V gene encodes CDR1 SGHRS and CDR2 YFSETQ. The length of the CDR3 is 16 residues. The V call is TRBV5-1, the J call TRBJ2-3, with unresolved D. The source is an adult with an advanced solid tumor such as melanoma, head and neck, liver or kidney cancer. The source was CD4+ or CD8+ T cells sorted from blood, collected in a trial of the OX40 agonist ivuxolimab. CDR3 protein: CASSLVGTDFTDTQYF. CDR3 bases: TGCGCCAGCAGCTTGGTGGGAACAGACTTCACAGATACGCAGTATTTT.